This TCR beta chain comes out of a study of blood T cell repertoires in COVID-19. Study context: Material from acute and convalescent COVID-19 was sourced from the United States, Italy and Spain. Nucleic acid was either cDNA or gDNA, and it came from T cells, B-cell-depleted T cells, or PBMCs.

In the original processing: The assay estimated nucleated cells by amplifying reference gene primers. The data were produced by immunoSEQ multiplex PCR, yet TCRdb's version contains in-frame clones alone and is incomplete. V and J calls and clone size are copied from that table; D and trimming were computed from the DNA. The data hold 120,000 to 150,000 clones, with roughly 90% observed a single time. The CDR3 contains 16 residues. V shed 3 bases, J shed 6 bases, and the junction held 11 bases outside the gene matches. CDR1 is SGDLS, CDR2 YYNGEE, per germline. The chain carries TRBV9 and TRBJ2-3, with 9 bases fitting TRBD2. Sample: peripheral blood. This clonotype was obtained from a human donor in a cohort sampled during active COVID-19. CDR3 protein: CASSEGSSGVTDTQYF. The CDR3 region has the DNA TGTGCCAGCAGCGAGGGCTCTAGCGGGGTAACTGATACGCAGTATTTT.